This T cell receptor beta chain originates from a study of neoadjuvant nivolumab and ipilimumab in lung cancer (dated by TCRdb to about 2020). Regarding the study in general: Nivolumab was given at 3 mg/kg intravenously on days 1, 15 and 29, and the combination arm added ipilimumab 1 mg/kg on day 1 only. The primary endpoint of the trial was the rate of major pathologic response (MPR) in the intention-to-treat population of each study arm. Of the 44 patients with operable NSCLC treated in the trial, roughly 23 were randomized to nivolumab monotherapy and approximately 21 to nivolumab plus ipilimumab. TCR repertoires in pretherapy (baseline) peripheral blood were compared with TCR repertoires in tumors resected at surgery after neoadjuvant immune checkpoint blockade. Matched pretherapy and resected tumor pairs were analyzed from seven patients, of whom four had been treated with nivolumab and three with nivolumab plus ipilimumab. The research as a whole found: Richness in tumors resected after neoadjuvant therapy showed a positive correlation with pretherapy blood TCR richness (Spearman R ~ 0.82). From pretherapy to surgery, increases in tumor T-cell richness and clonality were observed in three of three dual-therapy tumors but in only two of four nivolumab-treated tumors. Greater TCR richness and clonality were observed in resected tumors than in tumor-adjacent uninvolved lung, and increases were observed in more dual-therapy-treated tumors. A small number of samples was subjected to TCR sequencing. No significant correlation was found between TCR clonality and pathologic tumor regression, and only a single major-pathologic-response sample was available for the analysis of TCR clonality versus pathologic tumor regression.

The CDR1 and CDR2 encoded by the germline V gene are MDHEN and SYDVKM. From the cysteine through the phenylalanine, the CDR3 covers 14 amino acids. Only the CDR3 part of the read is kept: 42 bases, read in frame from the first base. V loses 2 bases of germline sequence and J loses 7 bases, and the interval between the two ends is 13 bases. Comments on this clone: Its binding antigen is unknown. The sample holds no much larger clone one base away, and base qualities are not on file.

Sample time point, as interpreted from the label and publication: pretherapy, before neoadjuvant immune checkpoint inhibitors. Samples came from the phase 2 randomized NEOSTAR trial, which tested neoadjuvant nivolumab or nivolumab plus ipilimumab followed by surgery in operable NSCLC. Library prep was done by the immunoSEQ multiplex PCR assay. Under the source paper's analysis protocol: Repertoires were summarized by richness and clonality, and significantly expanded and contracted clones were identified between pre- and post-therapy samples. TCRdb re-hosts the immuneACCESS table, in-frame sequences only. Its copies lack some clones; in the studies checked, an unresolved V gene accounts for under half of them, and the cause for the rest is not known. V, J and clone size were drawn from that table, and D and trimming were deduced from the DNA. The sample contains around 10,000 clones, approximately 85% of them found a single time. The ten largest account for 3.5% of the sample.

In this chain, TRBV28 is recombined with TRBJ2-3, with the D call perhaps TRBD1 or TRBD2, as 5 bases match in each case. Sequenced here: peripheral blood, sampled before neoadjuvant nivolumab, alone or with ipilimumab. The TCR originated in an adult with non-small cell lung cancer. The DNA sequence reads TGTGCCAGCAGTTTACAGGGTGGAGGAAATACGCAGTATTTT. Its protein product is CASSLQGGGNTQYF.